This T cell receptor (beta chain) is drawn from a study of CD8+ T cells in alopecia areata. Study as a whole: Oral tofacitinib, 5 to 10 mg twice daily, was given in an open-label trial.

Treatment reported: oral pan-JAK inhibitor, 5-10 mg twice daily. Concerning this clone: Antigen unknown.

The germline V and J ends were trimmed by 8 bases and 4 bases, with 7 bases remaining between them. The V gene's germline CDR1 is ENHRY and CDR2 SYGVKD. The CDR3 is 11 amino acids. Isolated RNA was reverse transcribed into cDNA used as the sequencing template. Profiling relied on immunoSEQ multiplex PCR, and the TCRdb table lists in-frame clones only, not all of them. Here the sample spans about 200,000 clones, about 58% being singletons. Findings and caveats of the study: Uncertainty remains about how baseline CD8+ expansion links to response, with one nonresponder. Clarity of TCR sharing across patients fell short of that in mice, possibly HLA-related.

The clonotype comes from a human donor with alopecia areata. Sample: CD4+ T cells sorted from blood, taken at week 4, from a patient treated with tofacitinib. The genes are TRBV10-3 and TRBJ2-3; a weak D match, TRBD1 (6 bases). The CDR3 region is CAIGGADTQYF. DNA for the CDR3: TGTGCCATCGGGGGCGCAGATACGCAGTATTTT.